The 18 T cell receptor beta chains below were found in one sample sequenced in a study of shared clonotypes between healthy human individuals. Generated by immunoSEQ multiplex PCR, the TCRdb table keeps only in-frame clones and is missing some. The sample includes around 700,000 clones, roughly 70% of them seen just once. The specimen sequenced was memory CD4+ T cells sorted from blood. Subset indicated: CD45RA-negative fraction. The receptors shown here come from a woman aged 25 to 39 in good health.

The chain joins TRBV4-2 to TRBJ2-7; TRBD2 might be the D (6 bases). Trimming removed 1 base from V and 2 bases from J, with 9 bases in between. Per the germline V gene, CDR1 is LGHNA and CDR2 is YNFKEQ. The CDR3 spans 14 residues. The CDR3 sequence: CASSQAGVAYEQYF. CDR3 nucleotide sequence: TGTGCCAGCAGCCAAGCGGGAGTCGCCTACGAGCAGTACTTC.

About this clone: Within the sample, other DNA sequences also encode this same CDR3. The chain has TRBV2 and TRBJ1-5; no reliable D call. The CDR3 runs 14 residues. CDR1 SNHLY and CDR2 FYNNEI come from the germline V gene. The V end was cut by 6 bases, the J end by 0 bases, with 9 bases between. CDR3 DNA: TGTGCCAGCAGCCGTTTAAATAGCAATCAGCCCCAGCATTTT. Translated, it gives CASSRLNSNQPQHF.

The gene calls are TRBV11-1 and TRBJ1-1; D remains ambiguous. V was clipped by 1 base and J by 6 bases, with 12 bases between them. The V gene's germline CDR1 is SGHAT and CDR2 FQDESV (reference sequence). CDR3 size: 14 residues. The CDR3 is CASSLVGGIAEAFF. Written as DNA, the CDR3 is TGTGCCAGCAGCTTAGTTGGTGGGATCGCTGAAGCTTTCTTT.

J is TRBJ1-5 and V is TRBV2; weak D call: TRBD1 (6 bases). Germline CDR1 and CDR2: SNHLY and FYNNEI. The length of the CDR3 is 15 residues. Trimming removed 7 bases from V and 4 bases from J, with 17 bases in between. The CDR3 region is CASTGPGGHNQPQHF. The DNA for the CDR3 is TGTGCCAGCACAGGGCCGGGGGGACATAATCAGCCCCAGCATTTT.

V is TRBV11-1 and J is TRBJ2-1; 10 nucleotides align to TRBD2. The CDR3 sequence is 14 residues long. Germline values: CDR1 SGHAT, CDR2 FQDESV (reference sequence). V trimming: 5 bases; J trimming: 8 bases; junction bases outside the gene matches: 6. This chain's CDR3 is CASSDPSGSDEQFF. In DNA form, the CDR3 reads TGTGCCAGCAGCGATCCTAGCGGGAGCGATGAGCAGTTCTTC.

In its sample, this clone was seen a few times. V and J are TRBV2 and TRBJ2-1; 7 bases are shared with TRBD2. CDR1 SNHLY and CDR2 FYNNEI come from the germline V gene. Losses at the gene ends were 7 bases for V and 8 bases for J; bases not matched to a gene: 11. The CDR3 is 14 residues long. The CDR3 region has the DNA TGTGCCAGCAAAGGTGGGGTAGCGGGCGATGAGCAGTTCTTC. Translating gives CASKGGVAGDEQFF.

The chain is built from TRBV2 and TRBJ1-2, with D possibly matching TRBD1 (6 bases). V was pared by 5 bases and J by 3 bases, with 19 bases between. Germline assignment: CDR1 SNHLY and CDR2 FYNNEI. This CDR3 comprises 16 residues. The CDR3 loop reads CASSSTPRGGDYGYTF. The DNA for the CDR3 is TGTGCCAGCAGTTCTACCCCCCGAGGGGGGGACTATGGCTACACCTTC.

This chain links TRBV11-2 with TRBJ1-2, with D possibly matching TRBD1 (6 bases). Trimming removed 4 bases from V and 4 bases from J, with 16 bases in between. In germline, CDR1 is SGHAT, CDR2 FQNNGV. The CDR3 length is 15 residues. Written as DNA, the CDR3 is TGTGCCAGCAGCTCCCTCCAGGGCAGGGGCTATGGCTACACCTTC. Protein sequence: CASSSLQGRGYGYTF.

This chain links TRBV28 with TRBJ1-3; unclear D gene. Germline CDR1 MDHEN, CDR2 SYDVKM. The CDR3 loop spans 16 amino acids. Between the trimmed V and J ends, which lost 2 bases and 0 bases, there was a span of 11 bases. This chain's CDR3 is CASSLLGLDSGNTIYF. The CDR3 bases are TGTGCCAGCAGTTTACTCGGATTGGACTCTGGAAACACCATATATTTT.

In its sample, this clone was seen once. The chain combines TRBV18 with TRBJ1-1; D is undetermined. This CDR3 has 16 amino acids. V lost 0 bases and J 0 bases, leaving 11 bases between the germline ends. Per the germline V gene, CDR1 is KGHSH and CDR2 is LQKENI. CDR3 sequence: CASSPPRAGMNTEAFF. The DNA of the CDR3 is TGTGCCAGCTCACCACCGAGGGCGGGCATGAACACTGAAGCTTTCTTT.

The V gene is TRBV11-2, the J gene TRBJ2-7, with TRBD1 as a possible D gene (6 bases). The germline CDR1 and CDR2 sequences are SGHAT and FQNNGV. The CDR3 runs 13 residues. V lost 3 bases, J lost 5 bases, and 11 bases lay in between. The CDR3 nucleotides read TGTGCCAGCAGCTTCGCAGGGGTCGACGAGCAGTACTTC. It yields the protein CASSFAGVDEQYF.

Points on this clone: Other DNA sequences in the same sample also yield this CDR3. The J gene is TRBJ2-7, the V gene TRBV15; D unclear. This CDR3 region has 13 residues. Germline V lookup: CDR1 LNHNV, CDR2 YYDKDF (reference sequence). Trimming stripped 0 bases from V and 0 bases from J, with 3 bases between. The CDR3 reads CATSRDSSYEQYF. The DNA for the CDR3 is TGTGCCACCAGCAGAGACAGCTCCTACGAGCAGTACTTC. Supplemented by reference TRBV15 and TRBJ2-7, the full variable domain reads DAMVIQNPRYQVTQFGKPVTLSCSQTLNHNVMYWYQQKSSQAPKLLFHYYDKDFNNEADTPDNFQSRRPNTSFCFLDIRSPGLGDTAMYLCATSRDSSYEQYFGPGTRLTVT.

This sequence joins TRBV7-9 and TRBJ2-3, with 8 bases matching TRBD2. The CDR3 is 13 residues long. J gave up 6 bases and V 7 bases, and 6 bases lay outside the gene matches. Germline-derived CDR1 and CDR2 are SEHNR and FQNEAQ (reference sequence). CDR3 DNA sequence: TGTGCCAGCAAGGCACTAGCGGACGATACGCAGTATTTT. This gives the protein CASKALADDTQYF.

The chain is built from TRBV11-3 and TRBJ2-1, with 8 bases aligning to TRBD2. The CDR3 loop spans 15 amino acids. V shed 3 bases and J 3 bases; nucleotides not matched to a gene: 4. Germline assignment: CDR1 SGHNT and CDR2 YENEEA. The CDR3 loop reads CASSFSGTNYNEQFF. The CDR3 region has the DNA TGTGCCAGCAGCTTTAGCGGGACGAACTACAATGAGCAGTTCTTC.

This clone was counted between two and nine times. The chain combines TRBV2 with TRBJ1-1; tentatively, D is TRBD1 (6 bases). This CDR3 is 14 amino acids long. V was cut by 6 bases and J by 10 bases, with 21 bases left in between. Germline V gene sequence: CDR1 SNHLY, CDR2 FYNNEI. This CDR3 reads CASSLDRSPEGAFF. The CDR3 DNA reads as TGTGCCAGCAGCCTAGACAGGAGTCCTGAAGGAGCTTTCTTT.

The chain couples TRBV7-9 to TRBJ1-2; D might be TRBD1 (6 bases). V dropped 3 bases and J dropped 8 bases, with 16 bases sitting between them. This CDR3 spans 14 amino acids. CDR1 and CDR2 from the germline V gene are SEHNR and FQNEAQ (reference sequence). CDR3 bases: TGTGCCAGCAGCTTTGGGGGCCCATCCGCGGGCTACACCTTC. Its translation is CASSFGGPSAGYTF.

This clone occurred a few times. This rearrangement joins TRBV5-1 to TRBJ2-3; the match to TRBD1 covers 8 bases. V lost 5 bases to trimming and J lost 6 bases; unmatched junction nucleotides: 11. Germline V lookup: CDR1 SGHRS, CDR2 YFSETQ. This CDR3 region has 15 residues. The CDR3 region is CASSYGQGVTDTQYF. The DNA of the CDR3 is TGCGCCAGCAGTTATGGACAGGGAGTGACGGATACGCAGTATTTT.

This clone was detected a few times. The J gene is TRBJ2-1, the V gene TRBV19, with a tentative D call TRBD2 (5 bases). CDR1 and CDR2 (germline): LNHDA, SQIVND (reference sequence). V dropped 10 bases and J dropped 2 bases, with 18 bases sitting between them. The CDR3 is made up of 15 amino acids. The CDR3 sequence is CATKSTRWAYNEQFF. In DNA form, the CDR3 reads TGTGCCACCAAATCTACTAGGTGGGCCTACAATGAGCAGTTCTTC.